This T cell receptor beta chain emerged from a study of T-cell reconstitution after alpha-beta-depleted transplantation in children. Library preparation (for TCRbeta) was performed with unique molecular identifiers. TCRdb reprocessed the PCR reads via MiXCR and lists one record per CDR3 protein. This sample has almost 500,000 distinct CDR3 sequences, with under 15% found just once. The sample here was PBMCs from the stem cell graft donor, taken from the stem cell graft. The clonotype originates from a human donor who donated a stem cell graft to a child with combined immunodeficiency.

Here the CDR3 reads CASSLTEYNEQFF. CDR3 DNA sequence: TGTGCCAGCAGCTTAACCGAGTACAATGAGCAGTTCTTC. J is TRBJ2-1 and V is TRBV7-9; no clear D. Germline CDR1 and CDR2: SEHNR and FQNEAQ (reference sequence). The CDR3 consists of 13 residues. V was pared by 2 bases and J by 4 bases, with 6 bases between.